A selection of T cell receptor beta chains follows, all from one sample in a study of molecular identifiers for immune sequencing clone quantification. TCRdb passed the PCR reads through MiXCR, listing each CDR3 protein once. The repertoire includes some 650,000 distinct CDR3 sequences, just under 20% of them detected once, and approximately 0.9% sits in the top ten. What was sequenced was naive CD8+ T cells from blood, with Jurkat cell RNA spiked in. All receptors come from a human donor in good health. Some libraries in this study had Jurkat cell RNA spiked in. Both conserved end residues are trimmed from each CDR3. Clone size, where shown, is once, few, many, or a class for clones that have expanded.

j_call: TRBJ1-2; v_call: TRBV28; clone_size: .; cdr3_aa: ASRLNREMESYGYT
j_call: TRBJ2-7; v_call: TRBV20-1; clone_size: many; cdr3_aa: SARVEGQGARYEQY
j_call: TRBJ2-7; v_call: TRBV7-2; clone_size: many; cdr3_aa: ASSLVVLNYEQY
j_call: TRBJ2-3; v_call: TRBV30; clone_size: many; cdr3_aa: AWDRAGGRDTQY
j_call: TRBJ2-7; v_call: TRBV27; clone_size: few; cdr3_aa: ASSPGTALGEQY
j_call: TRBJ1-5; v_call: TRBV27; clone_size: many; cdr3_aa: ASSPYSNQPQH
j_call: TRBJ2-5; v_call: TRBV27; clone_size: .; cdr3_aa: AGGGGAEETQY
j_call: TRBJ2-1; v_call: TRBV10-2; clone_size: many; cdr3_aa: ASSEEGGARNEQF
j_call: TRBJ2-3; v_call: TRBV25-1; clone_size: many; cdr3_aa: ASSEWGAVAPSTDTQY
j_call: TRBJ2-3; v_call: TRBV15; clone_size: many; cdr3_aa: ATSTGAGDTQY
j_call: TRBJ1-4; v_call: TRBV11-2; clone_size: many; cdr3_aa: ASSLGPLRGPIEKLF
j_call: TRBJ2-3; v_call: TRBV7-2; clone_size: many; cdr3_aa: ASSQLLAGGGTQY
j_call: TRBJ2-7; v_call: TRBV30; clone_size: few; cdr3_aa: AWSALFGQGAGEQY
j_call: TRBJ1-5; v_call: TRBV4-1; clone_size: many; cdr3_aa: ASSQDRHGSNQPQH
j_call: TRBJ2-1; v_call: TRBV7-9; clone_size: .; cdr3_aa: ASSFSGGTNEQF
j_call: TRBJ1-1; v_call: TRBV13; clone_size: .; cdr3_aa: ASSLARQAAMNTEAF
j_call: TRBJ2-7; v_call: TRBV4-1; clone_size: many; cdr3_aa: ASSPKGSSYEQY
j_call: TRBJ2-5; v_call: TRBV5-6; clone_size: many; cdr3_aa: ASSSDRARQETQY
j_call: TRBJ2-1; v_call: TRBV4-2; clone_size: few; cdr3_aa: ASSQDGLAGGIVGEQF
j_call: TRBJ1-1; v_call: TRBV4-1; clone_size: .; cdr3_aa: ASSQGHGALEAF
j_call: TRBJ2-7; v_call: TRBV7-9; clone_size: many; cdr3_aa: ASSTLRDEQY
j_call: TRBJ2-3; v_call: TRBV3-1; clone_size: .; cdr3_aa: ASSQDLMGGQLYNTDTQY
j_call: TRBJ2-3; v_call: TRBV28; clone_size: many; cdr3_aa: ASTARTGFEY
j_call: TRBJ2-7; v_call: TRBV13; clone_size: many; cdr3_aa: ASSLSGGASYEQY
j_call: TRBJ2-3; v_call: TRBV7-6; clone_size: many; cdr3_aa: ASSFISQRGGITDTQY
j_call: TRBJ2-3; v_call: TRBV20-1; clone_size: few; cdr3_aa: SARDLKLAPDTQY
j_call: TRBJ2-7; v_call: TRBV12-3/TRBV12-4; clone_size: many; cdr3_aa: ASSSGTVLEQY
j_call: TRBJ2-7; v_call: TRBV6-2/TRBV6-3; clone_size: few; cdr3_aa: ASSYVPVAVSYEQY
j_call: TRBJ1-4; v_call: TRBV4-1; clone_size: many; cdr3_aa: ASSQVVSTGPTNEKLF
j_call: TRBJ2-5; v_call: TRBV2; clone_size: few; cdr3_aa: ASSEVGRGTETQY
j_call: TRBJ2-7; v_call: TRBV4-1; clone_size: many; cdr3_aa: ASSQDGQGSYEQY
j_call: TRBJ2-4; v_call: TRBV30; clone_size: many; cdr3_aa: AWSVGGREMDIQY
j_call: TRBJ2-7; v_call: TRBV4-3; clone_size: many; cdr3_aa: ASSQVLGTEQY
j_call: TRBJ2-2; v_call: TRBV7-9; clone_size: many; cdr3_aa: ASSPTSESGELF
j_call: TRBJ2-5; v_call: TRBV20-1; clone_size: many; cdr3_aa: SARDIREQETQY
j_call: TRBJ2-5; v_call: TRBV5-4; clone_size: many; cdr3_aa: ASSLVAGGGFQETQY
j_call: TRBJ1-6; v_call: TRBV19; clone_size: many; cdr3_aa: ASSIDGGNSPLH
j_call: TRBJ1-5; v_call: TRBV21-1; clone_size: many; cdr3_aa: ASSKPDRVKAQH
j_call: TRBJ2-5; v_call: TRBV7-8; clone_size: many; cdr3_aa: ASSLLARETQY
j_call: TRBJ2-2; v_call: TRBV6-5; clone_size: few; cdr3_aa: ASSYRQSTGELF